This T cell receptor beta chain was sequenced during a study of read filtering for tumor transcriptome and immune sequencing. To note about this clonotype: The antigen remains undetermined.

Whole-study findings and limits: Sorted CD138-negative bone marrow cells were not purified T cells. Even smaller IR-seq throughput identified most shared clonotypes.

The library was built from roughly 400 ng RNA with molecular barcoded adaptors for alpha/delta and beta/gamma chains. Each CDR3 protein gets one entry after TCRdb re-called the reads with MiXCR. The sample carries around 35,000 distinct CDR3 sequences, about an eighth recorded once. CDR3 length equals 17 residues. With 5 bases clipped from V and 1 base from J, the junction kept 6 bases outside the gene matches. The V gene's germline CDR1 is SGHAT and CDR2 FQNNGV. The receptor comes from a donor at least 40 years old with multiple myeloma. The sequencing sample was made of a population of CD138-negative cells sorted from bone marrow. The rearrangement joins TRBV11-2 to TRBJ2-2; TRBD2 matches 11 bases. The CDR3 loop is CASSRLAGFGNTGELFF. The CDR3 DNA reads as TGTGCCAGCAGCCGACTAGCGGGATTCGGGAACACCGGGGAGCTGTTTTTT.